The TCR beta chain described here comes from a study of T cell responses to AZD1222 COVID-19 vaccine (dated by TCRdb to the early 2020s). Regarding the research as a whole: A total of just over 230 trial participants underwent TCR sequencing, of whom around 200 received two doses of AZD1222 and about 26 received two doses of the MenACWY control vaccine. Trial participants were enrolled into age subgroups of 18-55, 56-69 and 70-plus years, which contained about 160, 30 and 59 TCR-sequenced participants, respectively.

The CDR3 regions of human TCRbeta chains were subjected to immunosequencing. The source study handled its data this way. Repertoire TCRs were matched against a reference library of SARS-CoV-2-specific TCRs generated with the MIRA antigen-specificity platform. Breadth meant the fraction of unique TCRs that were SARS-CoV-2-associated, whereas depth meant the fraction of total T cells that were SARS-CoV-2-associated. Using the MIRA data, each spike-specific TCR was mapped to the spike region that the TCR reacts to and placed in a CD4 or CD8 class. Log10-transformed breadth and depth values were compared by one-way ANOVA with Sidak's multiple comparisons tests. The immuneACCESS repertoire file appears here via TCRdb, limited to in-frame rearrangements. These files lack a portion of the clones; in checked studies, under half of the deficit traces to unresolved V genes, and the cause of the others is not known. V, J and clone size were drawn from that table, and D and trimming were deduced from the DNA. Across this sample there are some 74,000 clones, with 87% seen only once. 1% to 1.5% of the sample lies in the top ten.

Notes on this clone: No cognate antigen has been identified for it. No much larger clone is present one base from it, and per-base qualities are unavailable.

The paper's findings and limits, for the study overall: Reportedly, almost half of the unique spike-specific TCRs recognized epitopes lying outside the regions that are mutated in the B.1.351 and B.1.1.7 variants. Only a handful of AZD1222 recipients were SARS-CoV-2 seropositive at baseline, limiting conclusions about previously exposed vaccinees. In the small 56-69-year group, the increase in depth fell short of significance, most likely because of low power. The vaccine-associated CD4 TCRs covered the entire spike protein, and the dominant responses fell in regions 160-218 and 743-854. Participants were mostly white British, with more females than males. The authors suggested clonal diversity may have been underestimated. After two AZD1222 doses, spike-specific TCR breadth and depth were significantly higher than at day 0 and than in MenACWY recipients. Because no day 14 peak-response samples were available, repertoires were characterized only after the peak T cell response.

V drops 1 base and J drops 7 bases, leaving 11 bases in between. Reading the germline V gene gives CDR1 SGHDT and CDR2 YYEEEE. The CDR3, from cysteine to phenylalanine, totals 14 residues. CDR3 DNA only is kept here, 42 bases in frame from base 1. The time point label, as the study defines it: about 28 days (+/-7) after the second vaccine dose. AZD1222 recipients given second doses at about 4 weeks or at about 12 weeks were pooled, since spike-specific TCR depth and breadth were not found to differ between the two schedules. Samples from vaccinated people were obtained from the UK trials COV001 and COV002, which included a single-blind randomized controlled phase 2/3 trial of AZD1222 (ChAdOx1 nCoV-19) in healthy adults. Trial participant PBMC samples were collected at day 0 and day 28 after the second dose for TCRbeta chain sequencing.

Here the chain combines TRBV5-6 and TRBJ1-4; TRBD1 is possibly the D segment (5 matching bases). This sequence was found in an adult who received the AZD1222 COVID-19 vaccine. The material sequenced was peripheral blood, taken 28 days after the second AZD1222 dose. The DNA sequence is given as TGTGCCAGCAGCTTGAAAGGGGCGGGTGAAAAACTGTTTTTT. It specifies CASSLKGAGEKLFF.